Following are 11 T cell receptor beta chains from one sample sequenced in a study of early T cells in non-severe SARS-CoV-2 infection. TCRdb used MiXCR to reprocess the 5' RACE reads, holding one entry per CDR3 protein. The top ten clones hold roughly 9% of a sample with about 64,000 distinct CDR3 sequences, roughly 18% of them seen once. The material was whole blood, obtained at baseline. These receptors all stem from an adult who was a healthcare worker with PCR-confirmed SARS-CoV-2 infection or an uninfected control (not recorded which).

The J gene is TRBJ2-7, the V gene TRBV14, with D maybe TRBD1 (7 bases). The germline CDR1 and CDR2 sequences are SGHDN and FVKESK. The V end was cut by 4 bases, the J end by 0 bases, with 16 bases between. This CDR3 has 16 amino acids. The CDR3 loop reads CASSRGGTVPSYEQYF. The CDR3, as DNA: TGTGCCAGCAGCCGTGGGGGGACAGTCCCCTCCTACGAGCAGTACTTC. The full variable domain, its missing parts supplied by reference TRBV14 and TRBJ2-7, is EAGVTQFPSHSVIEKGQTVTLRCDPISGHDNLYWYRRVMGKEIKFLLHFVKESKQDESGMPNNRFLAERTGGTYSTLKVQPAELEDSGVYFCASSRGGTVPSYEQYFGPGTRLTVT.

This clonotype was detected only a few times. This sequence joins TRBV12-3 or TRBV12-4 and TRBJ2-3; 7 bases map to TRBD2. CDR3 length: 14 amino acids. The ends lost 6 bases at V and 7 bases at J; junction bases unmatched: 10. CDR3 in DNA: TGTGCCAGCAGCCTTTCGGGAGGAATATATACGCAGTATTTT. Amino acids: CASSLSGGIYTQYF.

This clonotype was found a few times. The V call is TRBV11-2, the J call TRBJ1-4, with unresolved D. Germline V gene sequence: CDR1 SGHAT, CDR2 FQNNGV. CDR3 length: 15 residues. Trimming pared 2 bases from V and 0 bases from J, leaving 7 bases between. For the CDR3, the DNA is TGTGCCAGCAGCTTATTCTTGGCAACTAATGAAAAACTGTTTTTT. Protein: CASSLFLATNEKLFF.

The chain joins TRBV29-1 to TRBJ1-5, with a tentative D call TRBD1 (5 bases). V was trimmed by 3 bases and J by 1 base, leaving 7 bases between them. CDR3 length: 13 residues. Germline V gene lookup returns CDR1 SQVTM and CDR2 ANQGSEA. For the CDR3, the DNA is TGCAGCGTTGATCAGGGAAGCAATCAGCCCCAGCATTTT. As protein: CSVDQGSNQPQHF. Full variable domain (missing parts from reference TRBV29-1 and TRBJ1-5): SAVISQKPSRDICQRGTSLTIQCQVDSQVTMMFWYRQQPGQSLTLIATANQGSEATYESGFVIDKFPISRPNLTFSTLTVSNMSPEDSSIYLCSVDQGSNQPQHFGDGTRLSIL.

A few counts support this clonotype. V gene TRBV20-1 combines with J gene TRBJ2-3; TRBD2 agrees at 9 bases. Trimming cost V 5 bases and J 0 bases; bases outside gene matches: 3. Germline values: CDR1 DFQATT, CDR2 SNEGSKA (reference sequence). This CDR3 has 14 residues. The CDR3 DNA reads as TGCAGTGCTGGGCGGGGGGGAAGCACAGATACGCAGTATTTT. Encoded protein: CSAGRGGSTDTQYF.

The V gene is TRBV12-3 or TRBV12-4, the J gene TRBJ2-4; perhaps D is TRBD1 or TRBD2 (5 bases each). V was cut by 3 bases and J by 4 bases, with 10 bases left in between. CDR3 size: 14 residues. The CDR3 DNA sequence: TGTGCCAGCAGTTTGGGGGACGCGAAAAACATTCAGTACTTC. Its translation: CASSLGDAKNIQYF.

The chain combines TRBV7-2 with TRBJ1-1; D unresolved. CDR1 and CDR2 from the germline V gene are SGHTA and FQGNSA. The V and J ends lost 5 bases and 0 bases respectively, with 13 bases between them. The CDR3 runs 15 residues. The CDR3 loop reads CASSHPETMNTEAFF. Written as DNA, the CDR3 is TGTGCCAGCAGCCACCCAGAGACTATGAACACTGAAGCTTTCTTT.

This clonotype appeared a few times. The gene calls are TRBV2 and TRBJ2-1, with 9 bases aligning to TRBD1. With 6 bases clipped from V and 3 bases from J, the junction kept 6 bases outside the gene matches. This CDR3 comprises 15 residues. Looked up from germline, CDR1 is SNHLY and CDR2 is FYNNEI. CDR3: CASRTTGGNYNEQFF. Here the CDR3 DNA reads TGTGCCAGCAGAACGACAGGGGGGAACTACAATGAGCAGTTCTTC.

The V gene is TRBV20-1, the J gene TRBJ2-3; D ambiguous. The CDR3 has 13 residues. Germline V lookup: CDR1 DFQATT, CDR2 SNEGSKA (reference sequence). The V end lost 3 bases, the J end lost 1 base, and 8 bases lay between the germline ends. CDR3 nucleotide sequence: TGCAGTGCTAGTAGGCTAGGCACAGATACGCAGTATTTT. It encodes CSASRLGTDTQYF.

CDR3 bases: TGTGCCAGCAGTCCTCGTCGGGGGATCGAGACCCAGTACTTC. Encoded protein: CASSPRRGIETQYF. This chain connects TRBV12-3 or TRBV12-4 to TRBJ2-5; a possible D gene is TRBD2 (6 bases). The germline V and J ends were trimmed by 5 bases and 5 bases, with 15 bases remaining between them. The CDR3 spans 14 residues.

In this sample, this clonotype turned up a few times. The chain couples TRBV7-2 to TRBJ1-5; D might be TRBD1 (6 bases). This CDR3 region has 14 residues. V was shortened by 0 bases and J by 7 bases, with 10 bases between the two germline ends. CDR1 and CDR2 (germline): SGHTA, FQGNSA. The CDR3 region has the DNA TGTGCCAGCAGCTTAGCGCTCAGGGGACAGCCCCAGCATTTT. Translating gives CASSLALRGQPQHF.